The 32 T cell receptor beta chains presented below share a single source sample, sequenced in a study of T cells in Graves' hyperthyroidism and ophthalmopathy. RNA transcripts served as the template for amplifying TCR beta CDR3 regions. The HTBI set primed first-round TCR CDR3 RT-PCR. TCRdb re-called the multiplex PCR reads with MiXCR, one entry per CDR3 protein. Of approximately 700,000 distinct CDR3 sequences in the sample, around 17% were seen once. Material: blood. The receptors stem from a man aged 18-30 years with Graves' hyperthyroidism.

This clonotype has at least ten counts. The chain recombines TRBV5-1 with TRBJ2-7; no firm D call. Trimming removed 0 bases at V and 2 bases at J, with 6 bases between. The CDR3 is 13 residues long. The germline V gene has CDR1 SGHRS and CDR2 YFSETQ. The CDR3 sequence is CASSLAWTYEQYF. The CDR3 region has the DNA TGCGCCAGCAGCTTGGCCTGGACCTACGAGCAGTACTTC.

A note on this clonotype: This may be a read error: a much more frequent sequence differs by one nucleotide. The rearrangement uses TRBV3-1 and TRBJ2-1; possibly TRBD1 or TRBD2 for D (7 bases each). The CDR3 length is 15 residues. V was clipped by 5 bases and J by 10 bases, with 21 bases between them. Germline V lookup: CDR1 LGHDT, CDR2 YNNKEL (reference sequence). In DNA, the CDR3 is TGTGCCAGCAGCTCAGGGGGAGGGGTGTGGATCGAGCAGTTCTTC. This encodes CASSSGGGVWIEQFF.

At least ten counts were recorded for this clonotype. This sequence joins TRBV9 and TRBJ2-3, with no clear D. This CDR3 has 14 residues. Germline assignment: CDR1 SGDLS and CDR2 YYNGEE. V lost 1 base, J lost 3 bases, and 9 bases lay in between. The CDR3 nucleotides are TGTGCCAGCAGCGTACTCCCGGAGACAGATACGCAGTATTTT. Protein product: CASSVLPETDTQYF.

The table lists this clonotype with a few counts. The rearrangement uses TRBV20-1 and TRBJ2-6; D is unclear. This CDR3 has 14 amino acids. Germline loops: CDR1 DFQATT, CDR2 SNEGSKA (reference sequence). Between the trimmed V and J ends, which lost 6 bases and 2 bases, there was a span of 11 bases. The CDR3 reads CSAPLTPGANVLTF. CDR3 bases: TGCAGTGCCCCCTTGACCCCTGGGGCCAACGTCCTGACTTTC.

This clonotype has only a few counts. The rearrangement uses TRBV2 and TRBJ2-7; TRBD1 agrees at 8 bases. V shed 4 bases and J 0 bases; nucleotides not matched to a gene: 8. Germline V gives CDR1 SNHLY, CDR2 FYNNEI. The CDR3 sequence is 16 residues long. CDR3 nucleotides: TGTGCCAGCAGTGCGGACTGGGGACAGGACTCCTACGAGCAGTACTTC. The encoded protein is CASSADWGQDSYEQYF.

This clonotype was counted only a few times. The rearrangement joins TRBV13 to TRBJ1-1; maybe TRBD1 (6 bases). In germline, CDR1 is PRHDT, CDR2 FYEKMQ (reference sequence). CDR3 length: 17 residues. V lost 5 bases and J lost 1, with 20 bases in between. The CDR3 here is CASSPTGHGESNTEAFF. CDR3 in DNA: TGTGCCAGCAGCCCAACGGGACACGGCGAGTCGAACACTGAAGCTTTCTTT.

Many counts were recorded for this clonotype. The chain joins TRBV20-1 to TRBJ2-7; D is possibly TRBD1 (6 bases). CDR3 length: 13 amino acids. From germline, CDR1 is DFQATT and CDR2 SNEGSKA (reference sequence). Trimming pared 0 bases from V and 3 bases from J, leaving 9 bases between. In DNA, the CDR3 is TGCAGTGCTAGAGATGGGGGCTTCTACGAGCAGTACTTC. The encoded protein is CSARDGGFYEQYF.

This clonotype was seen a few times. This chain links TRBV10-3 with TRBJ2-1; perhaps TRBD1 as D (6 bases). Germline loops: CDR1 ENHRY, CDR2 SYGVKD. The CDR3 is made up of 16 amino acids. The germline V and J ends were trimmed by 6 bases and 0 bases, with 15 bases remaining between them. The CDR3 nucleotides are TGTGCCATCAGCGGGGACATAGAGAGCTCCTACAATGAGCAGTTCTTC. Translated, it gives CAISGDIESSYNEQFF.

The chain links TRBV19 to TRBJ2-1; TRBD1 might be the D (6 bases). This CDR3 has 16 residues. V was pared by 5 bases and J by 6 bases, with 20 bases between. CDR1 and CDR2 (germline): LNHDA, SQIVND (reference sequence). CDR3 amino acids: CASSATGLPPFNEQFF. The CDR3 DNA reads TGTGCCAGTAGTGCCACAGGGCTCCCCCCATTCAATGAGCAGTTCTTC.

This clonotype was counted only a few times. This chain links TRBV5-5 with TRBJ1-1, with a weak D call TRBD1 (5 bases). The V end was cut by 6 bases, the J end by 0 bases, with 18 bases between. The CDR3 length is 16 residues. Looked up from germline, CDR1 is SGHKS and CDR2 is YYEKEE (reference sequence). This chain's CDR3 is CASTIRGGRMNTEAFF. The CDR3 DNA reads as TGTGCCAGCACTATTCGGGGGGGTCGGATGAACACTGAAGCTTTCTTT.

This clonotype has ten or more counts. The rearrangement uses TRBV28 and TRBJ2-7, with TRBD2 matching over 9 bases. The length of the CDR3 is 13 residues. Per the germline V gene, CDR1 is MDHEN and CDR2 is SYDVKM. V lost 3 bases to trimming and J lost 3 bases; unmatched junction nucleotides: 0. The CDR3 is CASSLTSGYEQYF. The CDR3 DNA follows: TGTGCCAGCAGTTTGACTAGCGGCTACGAGCAGTACTTC.

CDR3 residues: CSARVGLRENYEQYF. The CDR3 nucleotides are TGCAGTGCTAGAGTAGGGCTCCGGGAGAACTACGAGCAGTACTTC. The V call is TRBV20-1, the J call TRBJ2-7; maybe TRBD2 (6 bases). The V end lost 1 base, the J end lost 3 bases, and 16 bases lay between the germline ends. This CDR3 is 15 amino acids long. Germline V gene lookup returns CDR1 DFQATT and CDR2 SNEGSKA (reference sequence).

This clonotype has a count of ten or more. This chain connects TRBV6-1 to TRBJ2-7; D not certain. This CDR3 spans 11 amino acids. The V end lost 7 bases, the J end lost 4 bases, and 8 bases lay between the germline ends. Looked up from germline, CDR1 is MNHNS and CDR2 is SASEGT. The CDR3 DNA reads TGTGCCAGCACGTCGGGTTACGAGCAGTACTTC. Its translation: CASTSGYEQYF.

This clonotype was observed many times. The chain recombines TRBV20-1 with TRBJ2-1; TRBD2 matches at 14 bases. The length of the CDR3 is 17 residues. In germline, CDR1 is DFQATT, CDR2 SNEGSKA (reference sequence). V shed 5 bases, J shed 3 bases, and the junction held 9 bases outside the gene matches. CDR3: CSAPRGLAGAYYNEQFF. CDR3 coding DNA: TGCAGTGCTCCCCGGGGACTAGCGGGAGCGTACTACAATGAGCAGTTCTTC.

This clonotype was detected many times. Here the CDR3 reads CASTDTSGSYEQYF. As DNA, the CDR3 is TGTGCCAGCACCGATACTAGCGGCTCCTACGAGCAGTACTTC. The chain is built from TRBV7-2 and TRBJ2-7, with 8 nucleotides matching TRBD2. V lost 7 bases and J lost 0; bases outside the gene matches: 5. From germline, CDR1 is SGHTA and CDR2 FQGNSA. The CDR3 consists of 14 residues.

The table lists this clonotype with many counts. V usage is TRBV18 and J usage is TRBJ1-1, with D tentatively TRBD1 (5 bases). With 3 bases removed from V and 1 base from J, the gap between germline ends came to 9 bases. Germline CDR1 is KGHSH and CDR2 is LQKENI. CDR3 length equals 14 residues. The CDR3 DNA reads TGTGCCAGCTCACCGCAGGGCCCGAACACTGAAGCTTTCTTT. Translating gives CASSPQGPNTEAFF.

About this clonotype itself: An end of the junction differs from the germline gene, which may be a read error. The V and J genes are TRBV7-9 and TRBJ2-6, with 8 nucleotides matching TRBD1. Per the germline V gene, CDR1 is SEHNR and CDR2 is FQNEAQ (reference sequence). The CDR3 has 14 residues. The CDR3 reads CVQGANSGANVLTF. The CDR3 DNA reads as TGCGTCCAGGGGGCGAACTCTGGGGCCAACGTCCTGACTTTC.

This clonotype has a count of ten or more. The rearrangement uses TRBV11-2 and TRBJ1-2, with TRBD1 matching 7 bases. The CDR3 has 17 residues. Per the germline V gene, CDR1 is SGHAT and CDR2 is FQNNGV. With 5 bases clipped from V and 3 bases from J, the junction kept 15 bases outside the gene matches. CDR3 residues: CASSRPGGGGVHYGYTF. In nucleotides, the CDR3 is TGTGCCAGCAGCCGGCCAGGGGGTGGGGGAGTTCACTATGGCTACACCTTC.

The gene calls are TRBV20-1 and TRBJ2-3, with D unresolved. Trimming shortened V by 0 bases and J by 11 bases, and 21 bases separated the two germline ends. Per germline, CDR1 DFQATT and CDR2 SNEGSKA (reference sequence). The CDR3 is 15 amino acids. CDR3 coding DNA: TGCAGTGCTAGAGACCCCATGGTTTGGATCAGTGGGCAGTATTTT. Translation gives CSARDPMVWISGQYF.

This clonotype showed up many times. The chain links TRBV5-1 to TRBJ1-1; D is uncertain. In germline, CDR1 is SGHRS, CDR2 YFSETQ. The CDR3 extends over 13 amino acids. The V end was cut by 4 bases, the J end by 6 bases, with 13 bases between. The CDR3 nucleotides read TGCGCCAGCAGCCCCGGGCGGAGGGCTGAAGCTTTCTTT. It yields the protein CASSPGRRAEAFF.

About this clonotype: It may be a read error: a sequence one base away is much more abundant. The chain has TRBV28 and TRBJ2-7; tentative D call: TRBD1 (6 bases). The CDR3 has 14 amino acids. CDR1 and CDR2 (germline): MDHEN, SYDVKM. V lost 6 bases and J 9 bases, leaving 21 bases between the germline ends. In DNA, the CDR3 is TGTGCCAGCAGCCCACCCCGGACAGCCCCGGGGCAGTACTTC. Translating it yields CASSPPRTAPGQYF.

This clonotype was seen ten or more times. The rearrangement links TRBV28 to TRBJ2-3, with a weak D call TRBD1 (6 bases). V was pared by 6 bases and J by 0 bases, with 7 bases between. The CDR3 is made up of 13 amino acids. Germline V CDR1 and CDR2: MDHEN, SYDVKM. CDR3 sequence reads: CASRGASTDTQYF. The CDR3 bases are TGTGCCAGCAGGGGGGCTAGCACAGATACGCAGTATTTT.

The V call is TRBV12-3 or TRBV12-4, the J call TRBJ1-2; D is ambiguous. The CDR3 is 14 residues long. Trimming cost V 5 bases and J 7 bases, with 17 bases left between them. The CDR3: CASSLRHLGCGYTF. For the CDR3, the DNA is TGTGCCAGCAGTCTGCGGCACCTTGGCTGTGGCTACACCTTC.

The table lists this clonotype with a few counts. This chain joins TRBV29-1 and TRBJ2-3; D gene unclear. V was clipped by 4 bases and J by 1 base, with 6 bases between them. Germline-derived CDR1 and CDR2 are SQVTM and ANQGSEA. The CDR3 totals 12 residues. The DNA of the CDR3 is TGCAGCGTTGCCGCGGGCACAGATACGCAGTATTTT. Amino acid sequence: CSVAAGTDTQYF.

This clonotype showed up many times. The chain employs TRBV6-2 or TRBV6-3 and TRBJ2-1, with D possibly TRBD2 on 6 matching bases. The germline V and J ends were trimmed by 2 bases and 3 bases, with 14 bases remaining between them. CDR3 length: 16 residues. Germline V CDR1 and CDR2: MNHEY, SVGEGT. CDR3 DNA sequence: TGTGCCAGCAGTTACGAACTAGGGCGGGACTACAATGAGCAGTTCTTC. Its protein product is CASSYELGRDYNEQFF.

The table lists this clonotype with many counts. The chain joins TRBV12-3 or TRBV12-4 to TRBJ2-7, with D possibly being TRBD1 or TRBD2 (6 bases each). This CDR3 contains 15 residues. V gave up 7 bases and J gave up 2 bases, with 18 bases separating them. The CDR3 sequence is CASTFSGGGTYEQYF. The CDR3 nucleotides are TGTGCCAGCACCTTTAGCGGAGGGGGGACCTACGAGCAGTACTTC.

As DNA, the CDR3 is TGTGCCAGCAGCACCCCCGGCCACCCCACAGATACGCAGTATTTT. Amino acids: CASSTPGHPTDTQYF. The chain employs TRBV27 and TRBJ2-3, with D unclear. CDR1 is MNHEY, CDR2 SMNVEV, per germline (reference sequence). The CDR3 extends over 15 amino acids. V was trimmed by 6 bases and J by 2 bases, leaving 15 bases between them.

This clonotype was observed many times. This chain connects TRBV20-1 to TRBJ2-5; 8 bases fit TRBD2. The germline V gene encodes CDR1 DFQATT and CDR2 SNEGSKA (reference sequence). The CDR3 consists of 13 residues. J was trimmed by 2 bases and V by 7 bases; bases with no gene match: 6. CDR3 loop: CSGAGGGQETQYF. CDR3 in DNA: TGCAGTGGGGCGGGAGGAGGTCAAGAGACCCAGTACTTC.

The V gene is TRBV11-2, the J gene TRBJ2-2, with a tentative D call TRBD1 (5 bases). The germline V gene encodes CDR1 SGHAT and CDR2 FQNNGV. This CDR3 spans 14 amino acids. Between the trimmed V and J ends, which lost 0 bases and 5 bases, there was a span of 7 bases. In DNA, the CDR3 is TGTGCCAGCAGCTTAGAAGGGGCTACCGGGGAGCTGTTTTTT. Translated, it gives CASSLEGATGELFF.

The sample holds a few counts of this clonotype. The CDR3 spells CASSLPVSSYNEQFF. CDR3 coding DNA: TGTGCCAGCAGCTTACCCGTTAGCTCCTACAATGAGCAGTTCTTC. This chain uses TRBV5-4 with TRBJ2-1; D gene uncertain. In germline, CDR1 is SGHNT, CDR2 YYREEE (reference sequence). The length of the CDR3 is 15 residues. Between the trimmed V and J ends, which lost 2 bases and 0 bases, there was a span of 9 bases.

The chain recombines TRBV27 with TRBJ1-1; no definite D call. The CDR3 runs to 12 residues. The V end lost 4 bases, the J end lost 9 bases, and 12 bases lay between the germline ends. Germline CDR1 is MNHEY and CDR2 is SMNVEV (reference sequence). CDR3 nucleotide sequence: TGTGCCAGCAGTTCGGACCGTCGTAAAGCTTTCTTT. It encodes CASSSDRRKAFF.

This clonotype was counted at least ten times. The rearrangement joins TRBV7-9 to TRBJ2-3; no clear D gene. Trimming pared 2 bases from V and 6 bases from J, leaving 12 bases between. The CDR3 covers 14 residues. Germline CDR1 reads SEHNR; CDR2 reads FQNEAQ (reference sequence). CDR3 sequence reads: CASSLKQPGDTQYF. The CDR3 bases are TGTGCCAGCAGCTTAAAACAGCCCGGGGATACGCAGTATTTT. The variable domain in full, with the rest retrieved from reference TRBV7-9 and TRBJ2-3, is DTGVSQNPRHKITKRGQNVTFRCDPISEHNRLYWYRQTLGQGPEFLTYFQNEAQLEKSRLLSDRFSAERPKGSFSTLEIQRTEQGDSAMYLCASSLKQPGDTQYFGPGTRLTVL.